Presented here are 15 T cell receptor beta chains from one specimen sequenced in a study of regulatory T cells in long-lasting Graves disease. Building of the TCR beta libraries involved iRepertoire HTBI primers and Arm-PCR of CDR3 regions. In TCRdb, the multiplex PCR reads were re-called with MiXCR into one record per CDR3 protein. The sample has roughly 300,000 distinct CDR3 sequences, 20% to 25% seen once. Time point of the sample: persistent/refractory GD, antithyroid drugs over 5 years with positive TRAb. After RNA was extracted from PBMCs, the TCR library was made from it. The sequences come from peripheral blood mononuclear cells (PBMCs), collected when the disease was refractory, from a patient treated with antithyroid drugs. The receptor set was obtained from a female donor with Graves disease.

V usage is TRBV4-3 and J usage is TRBJ1-2, with 7 nucleotides matching TRBD1. V dropped 0 bases and J dropped 2; count of bases not matched to a gene: 3. Germline V gives CDR1 LGHNA, CDR2 YSLEER. The CDR3 consists of 15 residues. The CDR3 region is CASSQEGQPNYGYTF. In DNA, the CDR3 is TGCGCCAGCAGCCAAGAGGGACAGCCGAACTATGGCTACACCTTC.

This clonotype has ten or more counts. The V gene is TRBV5-6, the J gene TRBJ2-7, with 8 bases matching TRBD2. V shed 4 bases and J 4 bases; nucleotides not matched to a gene: 13. Germline V CDR1 and CDR2: SGHDT, YYEEEE. The CDR3 contains 16 residues. The CDR3 here is CASSPRGREGEYEQYF. CDR3 sequence (DNA): TGTGCCAGCAGCCCCCGTGGACGGGAGGGCGAATACGAGCAGTACTTC.

In this sample, this clonotype turned up many times. The chain is built from TRBV27 and TRBJ2-7, with D uncertain. CDR3 length: 13 amino acids. V was cut by 6 bases and J by 0 bases, with 9 bases left in between. The germline V gene has CDR1 MNHEY and CDR2 SMNVEV (reference sequence). CDR3 amino acids: CASSPLYSYEQYF. The CDR3, as DNA: TGTGCCAGCAGCCCATTATACTCCTACGAGCAGTACTTC.

Details on this clonotype: This may arise from a read error, as a much more abundant clone is one base away. Lacking the conserved final phenylalanine or tryptophan, this CDR3 likely reflects a read error. The J gene is TRBJ1-2, the V gene TRBV7-9; 7 nucleotides match TRBD1. The J segment lost 4 bases and the V segment lost 5 bases, leaving 4 bases of the junction unmatched. Germline loops: CDR1 SEHNR, CDR2 FQNEAQ (reference sequence). The CDR3 totals 13 residues. CDR3 sequence: CASSEGQVYGYTS. The DNA of the CDR3 is TGTGCCAGCAGCGAAGGACAGGTCTATGGCTACACCTCC.

The CDR3 here is CASTFSLAGDYTGELFF. CDR3 nucleotide sequence: TGTGCCAGCACTTTCTCTCTAGCGGGGGACTACACCGGGGAGCTGTTTTTT. J is TRBJ2-2 and V is TRBV12-3 or TRBV12-4, with 10 bases identical to TRBD2. The CDR3 length is 17 residues. V shed 7 bases, J shed 3 bases, and the junction held 11 bases outside the gene matches.

The chain combines TRBV11-2 with TRBJ2-2; 7 positions match TRBD2. The trim removed 1 base at V and 4 bases at J, leaving 6 bases unmatched. Germline values: CDR1 SGHAT, CDR2 FQNNGV. CDR3 length: 16 amino acids. CDR3 residues: CASSLAPSGVTGELFF. DNA for the CDR3: TGTGCCAGCAGCTTAGCCCCTAGCGGCGTCACCGGGGAGCTGTTTTTT.

This clonotype was counted between two and nine times. The chain carries TRBV19 and TRBJ2-7; TRBD1 matches at 7 bases. V was pared by 5 bases and J by 3 bases, with 7 bases of the junction left unmatched. The germline V gene has CDR1 LNHDA and CDR2 SQIVND (reference sequence). CDR3 length: 14 amino acids. CDR3: CASSLTGQNYEQYF. As DNA, the CDR3 is TGTGCCAGTAGTTTGACAGGGCAAAACTACGAGCAGTACTTC.

The chain joins TRBV5-1 to TRBJ2-7; D perhaps matches TRBD1 (5 bases). Germline V gene sequence: CDR1 SGHRS, CDR2 YFSETQ. The CDR3 sequence is 14 residues long. The germline V and J ends were trimmed by 3 bases and 7 bases, with 17 bases remaining between them. CDR3 amino acids: CASSSASGSREQYF. The CDR3 region has the DNA TGCGCCAGCAGCTCTGCATCAGGGTCACGGGAGCAGTACTTC. Full variable domain (remainder filled in from reference TRBV5-1 and TRBJ2-7): KAGVTQTPRYLIKTRGQQVTLSCSPISGHRSVSWYQQTPGQGLQFLFEYFSETQRNKGNFPGRFSGRQFSNSRSEMNVSTLELGDSALYLCASSSASGSREQYFGPGTRLTVT.

The chain recombines TRBV7-2 with TRBJ2-7; D gene unclear. Trimming pared 0 bases from V and 2 bases from J, leaving 11 bases between. Per the germline V gene, CDR1 is SGHTA and CDR2 is FQGNSA. The CDR3 loop spans 15 amino acids. The CDR3 protein is CASSLALSWPYEQYF. Here the CDR3 DNA reads TGTGCCAGCAGCTTAGCGCTTAGCTGGCCCTACGAGCAGTACTTC. The whole variable domain, remainder taken from reference TRBV7-2 and TRBJ2-7, is GAGVSQSPSNKVTEKGKDVELRCDPISGHTALYWYRQSLGQGLEFLIYFQGNSAPDKSGLPSDRFSAERTGGSVSTLTIQRTQQEDSAVYLCASSLALSWPYEQYFGPGTRLTVT.

The V call is TRBV10-3, the J call TRBJ1-1; D is perhaps TRBD1 (6 bases). The CDR3 has 14 residues. From germline, CDR1 is ENHRY and CDR2 SYGVKD. Deletions cut 0 bases from V and 6 bases from J, with 11 bases between. The CDR3 nucleotides are TGTGCCATCAGTGAGTCGAGAGGGGGGCCTGAAGCTTTCTTT. This translates into CAISESRGGPEAFF.

Comments on this clonotype: This may be a read error: a much more frequent sequence differs by one nucleotide. V usage is TRBV6-5 and J usage is TRBJ2-7; 12 bases are a match to TRBD2. In germline, CDR1 is MNHEY, CDR2 SVGAGI. This CDR3 region has 17 residues. The trim removed 2 bases at V and 0 bases at J, leaving 5 bases unmatched. For the CDR3, the DNA is TGTGCCAGCAGTTACGCGTTGACTAGCGGGGGCTCCTACGAGCAGTACTTC. It is translated as CASSYALTSGGSYEQYF.

This clonotype was counted at least ten times. J is TRBJ1-4 and V is TRBV6-5; a weak D match, TRBD1 (5 bases). Germline loops: CDR1 MNHEY, CDR2 SVGAGI. The germline V and J ends were trimmed by 3 bases and 5 bases, with 10 bases remaining between them. This CDR3 contains 14 residues. DNA for the CDR3: TGTGCCAGCAGTTATTCCGGGGCCAATGAAAAACTGTTTTTT. It codes for CASSYSGANEKLFF.

This clonotype was picked up a small number of times. CDR3 sequence reads: CASSRGGSEAFF. CDR3 bases: TGTGCCAGCAGCCGGGGGGGCTCTGAAGCTTTCTTT. The rearrangement joins TRBV5-4 to TRBJ1-1, with a tentative D call TRBD1 (6 bases). The CDR3 extends over 12 amino acids. V lost 4 bases to trimming and J lost 6 bases, with 10 bases between them. Germline loops: CDR1 SGHNT, CDR2 YYREEE (reference sequence). Together with reference TRBV5-4 and TRBJ1-1, the CDR3 gives the full variable domain: ETGVTQSPTHLIKTRGQQVTLRCSSQSGHNTVSWYQQALGQGPQFIFQYYREEENGRGNFPPRFSGLQFPNYSSELNVNALELDDSALYLCASSRGGSEAFFGQGTRLTVV.

This clonotype has ten or more counts. The chain couples TRBV30 to TRBJ1-1, with TRBD1 as a possible D gene (5 bases). The CDR3 loop spans 12 amino acids. Trimming took off 5 bases at V and 0 bases at J, with 7 bases between the two ends. The germline gives CDR1 GTSNPN, CDR2 SVGIG (reference sequence). CDR3 loop: CAWGGLNTEAFF. DNA of the CDR3: TGTGCCTGGGGGGGGTTGAACACTGAAGCTTTCTTT.

This clonotype came up many times. The chain carries TRBV11-2 and TRBJ2-5; TRBD2 matches 12 bases. This CDR3 is 15 amino acids long. CDR1 and CDR2 (germline): SGHAT, FQNNGV. Trimming at V came to 6 bases and at J to 5 bases, leaving 7 bases not matched to a gene. CDR3 DNA sequence: TGTGCCAGCAGTCGACTAGCGGGAGTCTTGGAGACCCAGTACTTC. Its translation is CASSRLAGVLETQYF.